These T cell receptor beta chains were read from a single sample in a study of cytomegalovirus exposure and HLA in healthy donors. TCRdb's table, derived via immunoSEQ multiplex PCR, lists solely in-frame clones and lacks some. This table holds about 180,000 clones, roughly 79% found once. The sequenced sample was PBMCs. The receptors here all came from a man between 25 and 39 years old in good health and CMV-seronegative. The conserved cysteine and the conserved F or W are not part of the CDR3 here. D genes are given only for firm matches.

CDR3aa,d_gene,v_gene,len,j_gene
ASSQPGQGAPGEAF,TRBD1,TRBV4-3,14,TRBJ1-1
ASSFGATGTNEQF,TRBD1,TRBV13,13,TRBJ2-1
ASSVGLAGHIAEQF,TRBD2,TRBV9,14,TRBJ2-1
AWSKGQGTQETQY,TRBD1,TRBV30,13,TRBJ2-5
ASSTGDRNTGELF,-,TRBV6-5,13,TRBJ2-2
AISEYTGDTEAF,TRBD1,TRBV10-3,12,TRBJ1-1
ASSEIQGSNEQF,-,TRBV2,12,TRBJ2-1
ASSSGGDLDTQY,TRBD2,TRBV5-1,12,TRBJ2-3
ASRDGTDYTGELF,TRBD1,TRBV7-3,13,TRBJ2-2
ASSSSPVPNTEAF,-,TRBV7-3,13,TRBJ1-1
ASSKGDTQY,-,TRBV6-5,9,TRBJ2-3
ASSFLGDSANYGYT,TRBD1,TRBV7-2,14,TRBJ1-2
ASSVGASGGFTDTQY,TRBD1,TRBV9,15,TRBJ2-3
ASSLLGRGTQY,-,TRBV28,11,TRBJ2-5
ASSSRTGRGYT,TRBD1,TRBV27,11,TRBJ1-2
ASSLKGQGNTGELF,TRBD1,TRBV27,14,TRBJ2-2
ASLSGRLEAF,-,TRBV7-9,10,TRBJ1-1
ASREGQLAKNIQY,-,TRBV2,13,TRBJ2-4
ASSPPGLSGGQETQY,TRBD2,TRBV14,15,TRBJ2-5
ASSQESSGNTIY,-,TRBV4-3,12,TRBJ1-3
ASSYSAGTGTGELF,-,TRBV6-5,14,TRBJ2-2
AISHDRGKGGDYGYT,TRBD1,TRBV10-3,15,TRBJ1-2
ASSPQGAGETQY,TRBD1,TRBV7-9,12,TRBJ2-5
ASQTGQGALEQY,TRBD1,TRBV28,12,TRBJ2-5
ASRQGNTGNTIY,TRBD1,TRBV19,12,TRBJ1-3
AWSKHRRQGAGANVLT,TRBD1,TRBV30,16,TRBJ2-6
AWKGGGHTYYGYT,-,TRBV30,13,TRBJ1-2
SSSHEGPNYGYT,-,TRBV7-9,12,TRBJ1-2
ASSLVAGAGETQY,-,TRBV7-2,13,TRBJ2-5
SVEGGQGGSYEQY,TRBD1,TRBV29-1,13,TRBJ2-7
ASSRTHLGTSGGRNEQF,TRBD2,TRBV4-3,17,TRBJ2-1
AWTGVGLRDSPLH,-,TRBV30,13,TRBJ1-6
ASSYGGTGAKNIQY,-,TRBV6-6,14,TRBJ2-4
ACLRGGTEAF,-,TRBV30,10,TRBJ1-1
ASSLLSSGSYEQY,TRBD2,TRBV5-1,13,TRBJ2-7
ASSPNPSGEQY,-,TRBV4-2,11,TRBJ2-7
ASSLGLAAAGTQY,TRBD2,TRBV5-1,13,TRBJ2-5
ASSQDRTGYQPQH,TRBD1,TRBV4-3,13,TRBJ1-5
ASSLDWSYNEQF,-,TRBV5-1,12,TRBJ2-1
ASSSNRGSYNEQF,TRBD1,TRBV7-8,13,TRBJ2-1
ASSPGQGVIGELF,TRBD1,TRBV18,13,TRBJ2-2
AWSVARTDTQY,-,TRBV30,11,TRBJ2-3